The TCR beta chain described here comes from a study of control samples from healthy donors and cancer patients. The repertoire was sequenced with immunoSEQ multiplex PCR; TCRdb's copy has only in-frame clones and lacks some. The sample includes some 130,000 clones, under 95% of them seen just once. V was pared by 6 bases and J by 5 bases, with 14 bases between. Germline CDR1 is SGHRS and CDR2 is YFSETQ. This CDR3 is 13 amino acids long. This sequence originates from a young man in good health. The chain uses TRBV5-1 and TRBJ1-1; D call uncertain. The material sequenced was blood. CDR3 region: CASKREGTTEAFF. The CDR3 bases are TGCGCCAGCAAGCGTGAGGGTACGACTGAAGCTTTCTTT.